The source of this T cell receptor beta chain is a study of blood T cell repertoires in COVID-19. Study as a whole: Spain, Italy and the United States supplied samples that represented acute and convalescent COVID-19. Sample material is recorded as cDNA or gDNA derived from T cells, B-cell-depleted T cells, or PBMCs.

V trimming: 6 bases; J trimming: 1 base; junction bases outside the gene matches: 18. The V gene's germline CDR1 is MDHEN and CDR2 SYDVKM. The CDR3 is 19 residues long. As originally analysed: Using reference gene primer amplification, nucleated cell counts were estimated. Some clones are missing from TCRdb's copy, which holds only in-frame ones; the method was immunoSEQ multiplex PCR. Clonal size and the V and J genes are those of that table, whereas D and trimming came from the DNA. The repertoire holds hundreds of thousands of clones, more than 75% seen once, with about 3% in the top ten. The source is a human donor in a cohort sampled during active COVID-19. The chain links TRBV28 to TRBJ1-2; 9 positions match TRBD1. The sequencing input was peripheral blood. DNA for the CDR3: TGTGCCAGCAGCGACTTCTTACGGGACAGGGTAGGGTATAACTATGGCTACACCTTC. This translates into CASSDFLRDRVGYNYGYTF.